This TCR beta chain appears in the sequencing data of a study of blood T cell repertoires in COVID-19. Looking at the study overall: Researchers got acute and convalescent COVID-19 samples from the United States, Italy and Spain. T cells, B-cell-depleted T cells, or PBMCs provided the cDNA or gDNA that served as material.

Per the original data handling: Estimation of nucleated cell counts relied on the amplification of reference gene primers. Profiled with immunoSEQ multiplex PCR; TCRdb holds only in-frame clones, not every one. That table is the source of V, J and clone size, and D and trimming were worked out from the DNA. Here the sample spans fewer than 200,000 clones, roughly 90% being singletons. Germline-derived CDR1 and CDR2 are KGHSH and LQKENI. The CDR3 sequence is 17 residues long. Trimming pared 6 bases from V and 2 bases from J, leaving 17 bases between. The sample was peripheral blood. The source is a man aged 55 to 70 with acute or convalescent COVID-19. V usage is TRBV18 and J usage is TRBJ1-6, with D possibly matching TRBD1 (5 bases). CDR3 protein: CASSPGGTDAYNSPLHF. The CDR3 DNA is TGTGCCAGCTCCCCGGGAGGGACTGACGCCTATAATTCACCCCTCCACTTT.